The present T cell receptor (beta chain) was sequenced within a study of blood T cells in healthy people across ages. Study as a whole: Template switching caught about one barcoded beta molecule for each two T cells.

Sample-barcoded 5' priming and a J-beta primer mix drove a second PCR of about 6 to 12 cycles. Each CDR3 protein is one row after TCRdb ran MiXCR on the 5' RACE reads. The data show about 970,000 distinct CDR3 sequences, just over 50% seen once. Study-level points and caveats: TCR beta diversity per million T cells fell roughly linearly with age. Strong correlation linked observed beta diversity and percent naive T cells.

V lost 7 bases and J 0 bases, leaving 16 bases between the germline ends. The CDR3 has 15 residues. Germline values: CDR1 LNHDA, CDR2 SQIVND (reference sequence). Notes on this clonotype: Its antigen is not known.

The source is an older woman in good health. The chain carries TRBV19 and TRBJ2-7; D possibly corresponds to TRBD1 (6 bases). What was sequenced was blood. CDR3 loop: CASKYRDTASYEQYF. The CDR3 DNA sequence: TGTGCCAGTAAATATAGGGACACGGCCTCCTACGAGCAGTACTTC.